The T cell receptor (beta chain) described here comes from a study of T cell responses to AZD1222 COVID-19 vaccine (dated by TCRdb to the early 2020s). In terms of the full investigation: TCR sequencing was performed for more than 230 trial participants, of whom around 200 were given two doses of AZD1222 and around 25 were given two doses of MenACWY control vaccine. Enrollment into the trials was organized by age into subgroups of 18-55, 56-69 and 70-plus years, and those subgroups contained roughly 150, 30 and 60 TCR-sequenced participants, respectively. Findings and caveats that apply to the study as a whole: In the small 56-69-year group, the increase in depth fell short of significance, most likely because of low power. Reportedly, close to half of the unique spike-specific TCRs recognized epitopes lying outside the regions that are mutated in the B.1.351 and B.1.1.7 variants. Most participants were white British and females outnumbered males, and the authors suggested that clonal diversity may have been underestimated. The whole spike protein was spanned by vaccine-associated CD4 TCRs, and dominant responses were seen in regions 160-218 and 743-854. Because no samples from the day 14 peak response were available, repertoires could be characterized only after the peak T cell response. Conclusions about previously exposed vaccinees were limited because only six AZD1222 recipients were SARS-CoV-2 seropositive at baseline. After two AZD1222 doses, both the breadth and the depth of spike-specific TCRs were significantly higher than at day 0 and than in MenACWY recipients.

With regard to this clone: Its antigen specificity is not known. Base qualities are not provided; no much larger clone lies one nucleotide away.

V is cut back by 1 base and J by 13 bases, with 4 bases in the junction unmatched. The CDR3 runs 12 residues from the cysteine to the phenylalanine. The kept DNA is CDR3 alone, 36 bases in frame from the first base. CDR1 LGHDT and CDR2 YNNKEL were looked up in the germline V gene (reference sequence). The CDR3 regions of human TCRbeta chains were analyzed by immunosequencing. Per the authors' processing: TCRs in the repertoires were compared against a reference library of SARS-CoV-2-specific TCRs that had been generated with the MIRA antigen-specificity platform. Breadth meant the fraction of unique TCRs that were SARS-CoV-2-associated, whereas depth meant the fraction of total T cells that were SARS-CoV-2-associated. Using the MIRA data, each spike-specific TCR was assigned both to the spike region to which the TCR was reactive and to a CD4 or CD8 class. Log10-transformed breadth and depth values were compared by one-way ANOVA with Sidak's multiple comparisons tests. In its TCRdb copy, this immuneACCESS table keeps in-frame sequences only and misses some clones. Where compared with another copy, unresolved V genes explain less than half of these, and the others have no known cause. That table gives V, J and clone size, and the DNA gave D and trimming. The sample table contains 90,000 or so clones; only one count was recorded for about 88% of them. 5% to 6.5% of the sample lies in the top ten.

The time point label on this specimen signifies: about 28 days (+/-7) after the second vaccine dose. AZD1222 recipients whose second dose came at about 4 weeks and those whose second dose came at about 12 weeks were combined into one group, since spike-specific TCR depth and breadth did not differ between the two schedules. The vaccinee samples were drawn from two UK trials, COV001 and COV002, one of which was a single-blind randomized controlled phase 2/3 trial testing AZD1222 (ChAdOx1 nCoV-19) in healthy adults. For TCRbeta chain sequencing, PBMC samples were collected from trial participants at day 0 and at day 28 after the second dose.

The sample here was peripheral blood, taken 28 days after the second AZD1222 dose. The chain links TRBV3-1 (or the pseudogene TRBV3-2) with TRBJ2-5, with TRBD1 identical over 9 junction bases. The sequence was collected from an adult who received the AZD1222 COVID-19 vaccine. Read as DNA, the sequence is TGTGCCAGCAGCCAAGCACAGGGGGCTGGGTACTTC. It encodes CASSQAQGAGYF.